This TCR beta chain was sequenced in a study of T cells after yellow fever vaccination (dated by TCRdb to between 2017 and 2020). The study in broad terms: Libraries from fractions with low cell numbers were prepared with the SMART-Seq v4 Ultra Low Input RNA kit. Bulk PBMC replicates and cell subsets were isolated from blood drawn at multiple timepoints before and after both primary and secondary immunization. To track T-cell clones before and after primary and booster YFV17D yellow fever vaccination, bulk TCR alpha and beta repertoires were sequenced longitudinally. Two healthy male donors made up the cohort, one aged 18 to 30 years and the other aged 30 to 39 years. General findings and caveats noted by the study authors: Most clones expanded after primary vaccination were re-detected after the booster (96% of CD4 and about nine tenths of CD8), suggesting broad memory maintenance. A small fraction of clonotypes appeared in both the CD4 and CD8 compartments, likely as a result of convergent recombination. FACS-sorted repertoires could contain abundant contaminating clonotypes from the bulk population, so computational filtering was required. Because only two donors were included in the study, the extent to which the findings can be generalized is limited. The secondary T-cell response was weaker than the primary response but faster, peaking on day 5 instead of day 15.

The CDR3 numbers 15 residues from cysteine through phenylalanine. The sequence is cut down to CDR3 DNA, 45 bases in frame from base 1. Looking up the germline V gene yields CDR1 KGHSH and CDR2 LQKENI. The junction shows trimming of 6 bases on V and 1 base on J, plus 15 bases between the germline ends. Regarding this clonotype: The antigen it binds to is not known. The input lacks base qualities; no much larger clone sits a single base away.

Sample treatment or condition, as interpreted from the label and publication: live attenuated yellow fever vaccine strain. PBMCs were isolated from peripheral blood using a standard Ficoll-Paque protocol. CD4 and CD8 T-cell fractions were isolated with Dynabeads CD4 and CD8 positive selection kits. TriZol was used to extract RNA from bulk PBMCs, CD4 and CD8 fractions, and dextramer-positive and dextramer-negative fractions. The run used an Illumina NovaSeq 6000. TCR cDNA was synthesized by 5'RACE template switching, through which a universal primer site and unique molecular identifiers were introduced. cDNA synthesis was primed from both the TCR alpha and TCR beta constant segments. Library amplification involved two PCR steps, and the second step added sample barcodes and sequencing adapters. Libraries were sequenced on Illumina HiSeq 2500 (2x100 bp) or NovaSeq (2x150 bp). The source study handled its data this way. MIGEC handled demultiplexing of reads and collapsing into UMI consensus sequences, while MiXCR performed V(D)J alignment. Vaccine-responding clonotypes were identified with edgeR using replicate PBMC samples, with FDR below 0.01 and a log2 fold change above 5 up to day 15 being required. Bulk clonotypes were assigned CD4 or CD8 identity according to which sequenced CD4 or CD8 repertoire held them at higher abundance. In-frame beta chains were kept once TCRdb had trimmed the public reads at Q25 with fastp and called clones with MiXCR. One record per CDR3 amino acid sequence lists the most common genes and DNA. The V and J calls come from TCRdb's annotation, not from the publication. Present in this sample are around 340,000 distinct CDR3 sequences, around 12% of which were seen just once. Of the sample, 2.5% to 4% is held by the ten largest clones.

The receptor was derived from a man between 18 and 35 years old who received the YFV17D yellow fever vaccine. Specimen: CD4+ T cells sorted from PBMCs, collected 15 days after the yellow fever booster vaccination. The sequence is built from TRBV18 and TRBJ1-1, and TRBD1 may be the D gene, going by 5 matching bases. In nucleotide form, the sequence is TGTGCCAGCTCTACCGGGACGTCGAGGAACACTGAAGCTTTCTTT. Translated, this is CASSTGTSRNTEAFF.